One sample yielded the 16 T cell receptor beta chains listed below, sequenced in a study of T cells in narcolepsy. TCRdb's copy holds only in-frame clones and misses some; the assay was immunoSEQ multiplex PCR. Among some 25,000 clones listed, around 83% were seen once. Sequencing used CD45RA- memory CD4+ T cells from PBMCs. These receptors were obtained from a human donor with narcolepsy.

V is TRBV25-1 and J is TRBJ2-5; 8 bases are shared with TRBD2. Near its end, the DNA agrees better with TRBJ2-7, so the J call may be wrong. In germline, CDR1 is MGHDK, CDR2 SYGVNS. The CDR3 spans 17 residues. This CDR3 is CASSDHPRSGRTYEQYF. CDR3 bases: TGTGCCAGCAGTGACCACCCTAGGAGCGGGAGAACCTACGAGCAGTACTTC.

The chain joins TRBV4-1 to TRBJ2-1; 8 nucleotides agree with TRBD2. In germline, CDR1 is MGHRA, CDR2 YSYEKL. The CDR3 has 16 amino acids. With 1 base clipped from V and 8 bases from J, the junction kept 10 bases outside the gene matches. The CDR3 region is CASSQAGAGVDHEQFF. CDR3 in DNA: TGCGCCAGCAGCCAAGCTGGAGCGGGAGTTGACCATGAGCAGTTCTTC.

The chain joins TRBV30 to TRBJ2-7; 7 bases match TRBD2. With 5 bases clipped from V and 2 bases from J, the junction kept 6 bases outside the gene matches. There are 13 residues in the CDR3. Germline CDR1 is GTSNPN and CDR2 is SVGIG (reference sequence). The CDR3 nucleotides are TGTGCCTGGGCCGGGACTACAACCTACGAGCAGTACTTC. Its translation: CAWAGTTTYEQYF.

The chain combines TRBV19 with TRBJ2-5; D perhaps matches TRBD2 (6 bases). The J call may not be correct, given that the DNA end is closer to TRBJ2-7. The germline CDR1 and CDR2 sequences are LNHDA and SQIVND (reference sequence). The CDR3 sequence is 11 residues long. CDR3 residues: CATSESYEQYF. Written as DNA, the CDR3 is TGTGCCACTAGCGAGTCCTACGAGCAGTACTTC.

V is TRBV21-1 and J is TRBJ2-7; the table assigns TRBD2, which was not confirmed against the DNA. TRBV21-1 is an annotated pseudogene. This CDR3 is built from 14 residues. The CDR3 spells CASSMVLDPYEQYF. In DNA, the CDR3 is TGTGCCAGCAGCATGGTGCTAGACCCCTACGAGCAGTACTTC.

The V gene is TRBV7-9, the J gene TRBJ2-7; D might be TRBD1 (6 bases). CDR3 length equals 17 residues. Germline V gives CDR1 SEHNR, CDR2 FQNEAQ (reference sequence). V dropped 4 bases and J dropped 2 bases, with 21 bases sitting between them. The CDR3 nucleotides are TGTGCCAGCAGCTCCCTTAAGGTCGACAGGTCACCCTACGAGCAGTACTTC. Residues: CASSSLKVDRSPYEQYF.

J is TRBJ2-1 and V is TRBV5-1; TRBD2 matches at 11 bases. Germline trimming cut 0 bases from V and 9 bases from J; bases unmatched to any gene: 5. Germline assignment: CDR1 SGHRS and CDR2 YFSETQ. The CDR3 consists of 15 residues. The DNA for the CDR3 is TGCGCCAGCAGCTTGGATCTAGCGGGGGGTATTGAGCAGTTCTTC. It yields the protein CASSLDLAGGIEQFF.

V is TRBV7-2 and J is TRBJ2-1; 10 nucleotides line up with TRBD2. CDR1 and CDR2 (germline): SGHTA, FQGNSA. V lost 6 bases to trimming and J lost 1 base; unmatched junction nucleotides: 6. The CDR3 runs to 16 residues. The CDR3 here is CASRVTSGQSYNEQFF. The DNA for the CDR3 is TGTGCCAGCAGAGTGACTAGCGGGCAATCCTACAATGAGCAGTTCTTC. Full variable domain (rest looked up from reference TRBV7-2 and TRBJ2-1): GAGVSQSPSNKVTEKGKDVELRCDPISGHTALYWYRQSLGQGLEFLIYFQGNSAPDKSGLPSDRFSAERTGGSVSTLTIQRTQQEDSAVYLCASRVTSGQSYNEQFFGPGTRLTVL.

This sequence joins TRBV11-2 and TRBJ2-7; TRBD2 matches 7 bases. The CDR3 consists of 16 residues. Unmatched junction bases numbered 10, after V lost 5 bases and J lost 0 bases. CDR1 and CDR2 from the germline V gene are SGHAT and FQNNGV. CDR3 in DNA: TGTGCCAGCAGCAAGATAACCGGGACTAACTCCTACGAGCAGTACTTC. Its translation: CASSKITGTNSYEQYF.

This chain joins TRBV27 and TRBJ1-2, with 10 bases fitting TRBD1. Germline V lookup: CDR1 MNHEY, CDR2 SMNVEV (reference sequence). The CDR3 contains 16 residues. Germline trimming cut 7 bases from V and 4 bases from J; bases unmatched to any gene: 12. CDR3: CASTLSRDRGVYGYTF. Written as DNA, the CDR3 is TGTGCCAGCACCCTATCCCGGGACAGGGGTGTCTATGGCTACACCTTC.

The chain recombines TRBV28 with TRBJ1-1; no clear D gene. Germline V lookup: CDR1 MDHEN, CDR2 SYDVKM. Trimming shortened V by 3 bases and J by 1 base, and 6 bases separated the two germline ends. The CDR3 is 13 residues long. The CDR3 protein is CASSFSENTEAFF. The CDR3 DNA reads as TGTGCCAGCAGTTTTTCAGAGAACACTGAAGCTTTCTTT.

Only one count was recorded for this clone. The V gene is TRBV14, the J gene TRBJ2-1; 8 nucleotides align to TRBD1. The CDR3 is 15 residues long. Per the germline V gene, CDR1 is SGHDN and CDR2 is FVKESK. V dropped 1 base and J dropped 4; count of bases not matched to a gene: 3. CDR3 sequence (DNA): TGTGCCAGCAGCCAAGGACAGGGGTTTTACAATGAGCAGTTCTTC. Its protein is CASSQGQGFYNEQFF.

The chain has TRBV13 and TRBJ2-7, with 7 bases aligning to TRBD2. The CDR3 is 13 residues long. J gave up 4 bases and V 5 bases, and 5 bases lay outside the gene matches. CDR1 and CDR2 from the germline V gene are PRHDT and FYEKMQ (reference sequence). The CDR3: CASSLTGGYEQYF. The CDR3 coding sequence is TGTGCCAGCAGCCTTACCGGGGGGTACGAGCAGTACTTC. Full variable domain (remainder filled in from reference TRBV13 and TRBJ2-7): AAGVIQSPRHLIKEKRETATLKCYPIPRHDTVYWYQQGPGQDPQFLISFYEKMQSDKGSIPDRFSAQQFSDYHSELNMSSLELGDSALYFCASSLTGGYEQYFGPGTRLTVT.

This clone was picked up a small number of times. This rearrangement joins TRBV5-4 to TRBJ2-2; D remains ambiguous. CDR3 length: 12 amino acids. With 4 bases removed from V and 6 bases from J, the gap between germline ends came to 7 bases. CDR1 and CDR2 (germline): SGHNT, YYREEE (reference sequence). The CDR3 loop reads CASSPSAGELFF. The CDR3 bases are TGTGCCAGCAGCCCATCGGCCGGGGAGCTGTTTTTT.

The rearrangement links TRBV27 to TRBJ2-7; TRBD1 is a possible D gene (7 bases). Germline CDR1 reads MNHEY; CDR2 reads SMNVEV (reference sequence). This CDR3 spans 17 amino acids. V lost 4 bases to trimming and J lost 2 bases, with 21 bases between them. CDR3 sequence reads: CASSYLPSTGRTYEQYF. CDR3 nucleotides: TGTGCCAGCAGTTACCTCCCCTCGACAGGGAGGACCTACGAGCAGTACTTC.

This clone was seen more than once but under ten times. This rearrangement joins TRBV30 to TRBJ2-1, with 10 bases aligning to TRBD1. The length of the CDR3 is 13 residues. The germline gives CDR1 GTSNPN, CDR2 SVGIG (reference sequence). V shed 2 bases, J shed 12 bases, and the junction held 7 bases outside the gene matches. The CDR3 DNA is TGTGCCTGGAGTCAGGGACAGGGGCCTTTGCAGTTCTTC. This sequence encodes CAWSQGQGPLQFF.